This entry lists 24 T cell receptor beta chains sequenced from one sample in a study of blood T cell repertoires in COVID-19. The data were produced by immunoSEQ multiplex PCR, yet TCRdb's version contains in-frame clones alone and is incomplete. Among 200,000 to 250,000 clones, 70% to 90% were seen once, and the ten largest hold 4% to 5.5%. Sequenced sample: peripheral blood. Receptors originate from a woman aged 40 to 50 with acute or convalescent COVID-19.

J is TRBJ2-1 and V is TRBV6-5; maybe TRBD1 (6 bases). With 10 bases removed from V and 6 bases from J, the gap between germline ends came to 19 bases. This CDR3 region has 14 residues. Germline CDR1 is MNHEY and CDR2 is SVGAGI. CDR3 bases: TGTGCCACCCCTAAGGACAGATCCGTCAATGAGCAGTTCTTC. Translation gives CATPKDRSVNEQFF.

The V call is TRBV18, the J call TRBJ2-3; 10 nucleotides align to TRBD1. The CDR3 sequence is 15 residues long. The junction had 3 bases not matched to a gene; V was cut back by 5 bases and J by 1 base. Germline CDR1 and CDR2: KGHSH and LQKENI. The CDR3 nucleotides read TGTGCCAGCTCAAGAGGACAGGGGGGCACAGATACGCAGTATTTT. This gives the protein CASSRGQGGTDTQYF.

V usage is TRBV19 and J usage is TRBJ1-5, with 8 bases fitting TRBD1. Germline V gene data show CDR1 as LNHDA and CDR2 as SQIVND (reference sequence). J lost 0 bases, V lost 6 bases, and 10 bases had no gene match. This CDR3 has 17 residues. The DNA for the CDR3 is TGTGCCAGTAGCCTAGGGACAGGCCCTTCTAGCAATCAGCCCCAGCATTTT. Translating gives CASSLGTGPSSNQPQHF.

The chain couples TRBV6-5 to TRBJ1-2, with TRBD1 matching 8 bases. This CDR3 is 13 amino acids long. The germline V gene has CDR1 MNHEY and CDR2 SVGAGI. Trimming took 6 bases from V and 3 from J; bases not matched to a gene: 3. The CDR3 sequence: CASRMTGDYGYTF. DNA of the CDR3: TGTGCCAGCAGGATGACAGGGGACTATGGCTACACCTTC.

V and J are TRBV5-4 and TRBJ1-1; D perhaps matches TRBD1 (5 bases). The CDR3 extends over 14 amino acids. Trimming stripped 3 bases from V and 1 base from J, with 10 bases between. Germline V lookup: CDR1 SGHNT, CDR2 YYREEE (reference sequence). The CDR3 DNA is TGTGCCAGCAGCTCCAGGGCCTCGAACACTGAAGCTTTCTTT. Its protein is CASSSRASNTEAFF.

V usage is TRBV30 and J usage is TRBJ2-2; perhaps TRBD1 as D (5 bases). Trimming took 4 bases from V and 5 from J, leaving 8 bases between them. CDR3 length: 12 residues. CDR1 is GTSNPN and CDR2 is SVGIG in the germline V gene (reference sequence). For the CDR3, the DNA is TGTGCCTGGACAGGGCCTACCGGGGAGCTGTTTTTT. Protein product: CAWTGPTGELFF. Full variable domain (remainder filled in from reference TRBV30 and TRBJ2-2): SQTIHQWPATLVQPVGSPLSLECTVEGTSNPNLYWYRQAAGRGLQLLFYSVGIGQISSEVPQNLSASRPQDRQFILSSKKLLLSDSGFYLCAWTGPTGELFFGEGSRLTVL.

The genes are TRBV15 and TRBJ1-1, with a possible D match to TRBD1 (6 bases). The ends were cut back, 8 bases at V and 0 bases at J, with 7 bases in the middle. Germline lookup yields CDR1 LNHNV and CDR2 YYDKDF (reference sequence). This CDR3 is built from 12 residues. In nucleotides, the CDR3 is TGTGCCACCGAGGGGGTGAACACTGAAGCTTTCTTT. Amino acid sequence: CATEGVNTEAFF.

The CDR3 DNA reads TGTGCCAGCAGTTTGAATGGACGGGGGAGGCCTGAAGCTTTCTTT. It codes for CASSLNGRGRPEAFF. The chain employs TRBV28 and TRBJ1-1, with D tentatively TRBD1 (5 bases). The germline V and J ends were trimmed by 3 bases and 6 bases, with 17 bases remaining between them. The CDR3 contains 15 residues. The germline V gene encodes CDR1 MDHEN and CDR2 SYDVKM. Complete variable domain (other parts from reference TRBV28 and TRBJ1-1): DVKVTQSSRYLVKRTGEKVFLECVQDMDHENMFWYRQDPGLGLRLIYFSYDVKMKEKGDIPEGYSVSREKKERFSLILESASTNQTSMYLCASSLNGRGRPEAFFGQGTRLTVV.

This chain joins TRBV18 and TRBJ2-3; TRBD2 agrees at 13 bases. Trimming at V came to 3 bases and at J to 0 bases, leaving 9 bases not matched to a gene. Per the germline V gene, CDR1 is KGHSH and CDR2 is LQKENI. This CDR3 is built from 19 residues. DNA for the CDR3: TGTGCCAGCTCACCCTCGGGACTAGCGGGACGTCTTAGCACAGATACGCAGTATTTT. It is translated as CASSPSGLAGRLSTDTQYF.

The chain recombines TRBV18 with TRBJ1-1, with 7 bases matching TRBD1. There are 14 residues in the CDR3. The V gene end was trimmed by 4 bases and the J gene end by 3 bases; junction bases not matched to a gene: 5. Germline CDR1 reads KGHSH; CDR2 reads LQKENI. CDR3 sequence reads: CASSRQGGDTEAFF. The CDR3 bases are TGTGCCAGCTCACGACAGGGAGGAGACACTGAAGCTTTCTTT.

Ten or more counts support this clone. The chain employs TRBV12-3 or TRBV12-4 and TRBJ1-4; 9 bases fit TRBD1. Losses at the gene ends were 6 bases for V and 8 bases for J; bases not matched to a gene: 4. CDR3 length equals 13 residues. The CDR3 coding sequence is TGTGCCAGCAGGGGACAGGGTAGGGAAAAACTGTTTTTT. Translation gives CASRGQGREKLFF.

This sequence joins TRBV19 and TRBJ2-1; TRBD1 might be the D (6 bases). V dropped 6 bases and J dropped 5 bases, with 14 bases sitting between them. The CDR3 has 14 amino acids. The germline CDR1 and CDR2 sequences are LNHDA and SQIVND (reference sequence). The CDR3 loop reads CASRPGGTDNEQFF. CDR3 DNA: TGTGCCAGTAGACCTGGGGGCACCGACAATGAGCAGTTCTTC.

V usage is TRBV28 and J usage is TRBJ1-6; 9 nucleotides match TRBD1. Germline V gene sequence: CDR1 MDHEN, CDR2 SYDVKM. After removal of 5 bases from V and 7 bases from J, the junction contained 9 bases not matched to a gene. The CDR3 covers 16 residues. In nucleotides, the CDR3 is TGTGCCAGCAGTCCAAGGGGACAGGGAGCCAATTCACCCCTCCACTTT. Protein: CASSPRGQGANSPLHF.

This sequence joins TRBV6-5 and TRBJ2-2; unclear D gene. V was cut by 0 bases and J by 4 bases, with 9 bases left in between. This CDR3 comprises 15 residues. The germline CDR1 and CDR2 sequences are MNHEY and SVGAGI. The CDR3 DNA reads TGTGCCAGCAGTTACTCGCCGAGGCCCACCGGGGAGCTGTTTTTT. Translation gives CASSYSPRPTGELFF.

The V call is TRBV11-2, the J call TRBJ1-5; TRBD1 aligns across 10 bases. This CDR3 comprises 20 residues. Unmatched junction bases numbered 14, after V lost 0 bases and J lost 3 bases. Germline V CDR1 and CDR2: SGHAT, FQNNGV. The CDR3: CASSLDHPDRGRNANQPQHF. In nucleotides, the CDR3 is TGTGCCAGCAGCTTAGATCACCCCGACAGGGGGCGGAACGCCAATCAGCCCCAGCATTTT.

This clone has only one observation. The J gene is TRBJ2-1, the V gene TRBV29-1; TRBD1 matches at 9 bases. The V segment lost 7 bases and the J segment 4 bases; nucleotides outside the gene matches: 11. The CDR3 totals 15 residues. Germline CDR1 and CDR2: SQVTM and ANQGSEA. CDR3 nucleotide sequence: TGCAGCGCCCGGGGAGGGGACAGGGATTACAATGAGCAGTTCTTC. Translating gives CSARGGDRDYNEQFF.

The chain recombines TRBV7-8 with TRBJ1-2; 7 bases line up with TRBD1. The CDR3 contains 16 residues. The germline V gene has CDR1 SGHVS and CDR2 FQNEAQ. With V trimmed by 4 bases and J by 0 bases, 8 bases remained unmatched. This chain's CDR3 is CASSSRRDSANYGYTF. The CDR3 nucleotides are TGTGCCAGCAGCTCCCGCCGGGACAGTGCTAACTATGGCTACACCTTC.

The rearrangement joins TRBV25-1 to TRBJ1-5; the D gene is possibly TRBD1 (5 bases). V was pared by 6 bases and J by 4 bases, with 10 bases between. The length of the CDR3 is 13 residues. CDR1 is MGHDK and CDR2 is SYGVNS in the germline V gene. CDR3 in amino acids: CASRGQGNQPQHF. The CDR3 DNA reads TGTGCCAGCAGAGGCCAGGGAAATCAGCCCCAGCATTTT.

The gene calls are TRBV5-1 and TRBJ1-2, with no clear D. The CDR3 is 13 amino acids. The germline CDR1 and CDR2 sequences are SGHRS and YFSETQ. With 4 bases removed from V and 2 bases from J, the gap between germline ends came to 9 bases. In DNA form, the CDR3 reads TGCGCCAGCAGCAACTCCGGGAACTATGGCTACACCTTC. It translates to CASSNSGNYGYTF.

This chain uses TRBV5-1 with TRBJ1-1; D remains unclear. The V gene's germline CDR1 is SGHRS and CDR2 YFSETQ. This CDR3 region has 14 residues. Trimming took 2 bases from V and 3 from J, leaving 11 bases between them. The chain's CDR3 is CASSLRPGDTEAFF. The DNA of the CDR3 is TGCGCCAGCAGCTTAAGACCCGGGGACACTGAAGCTTTCTTT.

The chain couples TRBV7-8 to TRBJ1-5; no definite D call. Per germline, CDR1 SGHVS and CDR2 FQNEAQ. The CDR3 extends over 16 amino acids. Trimming pared 2 bases from V and 1 base from J, leaving 12 bases between. This CDR3 is CASSLMLGRSNQPQHF. The CDR3 DNA sequence: TGTGCCAGCAGCTTAATGTTGGGCCGGAGCAATCAGCCCCAGCATTTT.

This clone was detected only once. The chain is built from TRBV19 and TRBJ1-2, with D perhaps TRBD1 (5 bases). The length of the CDR3 is 13 residues. CDR1 and CDR2 (germline): LNHDA, SQIVND (reference sequence). Between the trimmed V and J ends, which lost 3 bases and 6 bases, there was a span of 11 bases. Here the CDR3 DNA reads TGTGCCAGTAGTATTAGGGGTGAGAATGGCTACACCTTC. It specifies CASSIRGENGYTF.

The chain joins TRBV4-2 to TRBJ1-6; 9 bases map to TRBD1. With 0 bases clipped from V and 7 bases from J, the junction kept 4 bases outside the gene matches. The CDR3 length is 16 residues. Germline V gene lookup returns CDR1 LGHNA and CDR2 YNFKEQ. CDR3 in amino acids: CASSQEQGAQNSPLHF. The CDR3 DNA is TGTGCCAGCAGCCAAGAACAGGGGGCGCAAAATTCACCCCTCCACTTT.

This clone was detected a few times. The genes are TRBV2 and TRBJ2-1; TRBD2 matches at 9 bases. V was clipped by 6 bases and J by 1 base; unmatched bases: 13. The CDR3 is 18 amino acids. Germline lookup yields CDR1 SNHLY and CDR2 FYNNEI. The CDR3 region has the DNA TGTGCCAGCAGGCCTAGGCCCTTAGCGGGGGCGTCCTACAATGAGCAGTTCTTC. The encoded protein is CASRPRPLAGASYNEQFF.